This entry lists 19 T cell receptor beta chains sequenced from one sample in a study of cytomegalovirus exposure and HLA in healthy donors. PCR employed 60 Vbeta and 13 Jbeta primers. Some clones are missing from TCRdb's copy, which holds only in-frame ones; the method was immunoSEQ multiplex PCR. The sample holds about 150,000 clones; about 70% are singletons and the top ten take approximately 3%. Input material: PBMCs. These receptors were obtained from a young man in good health and CMV-seronegative.

The V call is TRBV4-1, the J call TRBJ2-5; 13 bases match TRBD2. Losses at the gene ends were 5 bases for V and 4 bases for J; bases not matched to a gene: 10. This CDR3 spans 17 amino acids. Germline CDR1 is MGHRA and CDR2 is YSYEKL. In DNA, the CDR3 is TGCGCCAGCAGCAAAGGACTAGCGGGGGAGGAAAGAGAGACCCAGTACTTC. Its translation: CASSKGLAGEERETQYF.

The J gene is TRBJ2-5, the V gene TRBV18; 7 bases align to TRBD2. The CDR3 has 14 residues. V was pared by 3 bases and J by 0 bases, with 1 base of the junction left unmatched. Germline V gene sequence: CDR1 KGHSH, CDR2 LQKENI. This chain's CDR3 is CASSPGLDQETQYF. In DNA form, the CDR3 reads TGTGCCAGCTCACCCGGACTAGACCAAGAGACCCAGTACTTC.

This clone was picked up a small number of times. The CDR3, as DNA: TGTGCCAGCAGTTACTCCGCAGGGGGCACTGAAGCTTTCTTT. Protein sequence: CASSYSAGGTEAFF. V and J are TRBV6-6 and TRBJ1-1; the match to TRBD1 covers 7 bases. This CDR3 has 14 residues. V was pared by 0 bases and J by 4 bases, with 2 bases of the junction left unmatched. CDR1 and CDR2 from the germline V gene are MNHNY and SVGAGI (reference sequence).

The chain uses TRBV11-2 and TRBJ1-3; D is uncertain. In germline, CDR1 is SGHAT, CDR2 FQNNGV. Trimming removed 0 bases from V and 0 bases from J, with 6 bases in between. The CDR3 runs to 15 residues. CDR3 DNA: TGTGCCAGCAGCTTAGAACGGGGCTCTGGAAACACCATATATTTT. It translates to CASSLERGSGNTIYF.

This clone showed up just once. The chain carries TRBV5-1 and TRBJ2-3, with 15 nucleotides matching TRBD2. The CDR3 length is 18 residues. After removal of 1 base from V and 7 bases from J, the junction contained 10 bases not matched to a gene. Germline loops: CDR1 SGHRS, CDR2 YFSETQ. DNA of the CDR3: TGCGCCAGCAGCTTGTTGGGACTAGCGGGGGGACTTGGAAATACGCAGTATTTT. This encodes CASSLLGLAGGLGNTQYF.

V and J are TRBV5-6 and TRBJ1-6; TRBD1 agrees at 7 bases. This CDR3 has 15 residues. Germline CDR1 is SGHDT and CDR2 is YYEEEE. The V and J ends lost 4 bases and 7 bases, in that order; junction bases with no gene match: 8. CDR3 DNA: TGTGCCAGCAGCGAAAGGGGACAGTTCAATTCACCCCTCCACTTT. It is translated as CASSERGQFNSPLHF. The full variable domain, rest sourced from reference TRBV5-6 and TRBJ1-6, is DAGVTQSPTHLIKTRGQQVTLRCSPKSGHDTVSWYQQALGQGPQFIFQYYEEEERQRGNFPDRFSGHQFPNYSSELNVNALLLGDSALYLCASSERGQFNSPLHFGNGTRLTVT.

The J gene is TRBJ1-1, the V gene TRBV9; D might be TRBD1 (5 bases). Looked up from germline, CDR1 is SGDLS and CDR2 is YYNGEE. V lost 4 bases, J lost 0 bases, and 13 bases lay in between. This CDR3 has 15 residues. CDR3 sequence (DNA): TGTGCCAGCAGCCCTTGGGGGGAGGTGAACACTGAAGCTTTCTTT. Translated, it gives CASSPWGEVNTEAFF.

V and J are TRBV7-9 and TRBJ1-2; 7 bases are shared with TRBD1. Germline CDR1 SEHNR, CDR2 FQNEAQ (reference sequence). Trimming took 1 base from V and 4 from J; bases not matched to a gene: 6. The CDR3 extends over 15 amino acids. The CDR3 coding sequence is TGTGCCAGCAGCTTAGAGGGGCCAGGGGGCTATGGCTACACCTTC. It codes for CASSLEGPGGYGYTF.

The CDR3 coding sequence is TGTGCCAGCTCACCACGTTCTCCGGGGACAGGGTATGATCAGCCCCAGCATTTT. It encodes CASSPRSPGTGYDQPQHF. The J gene is TRBJ1-5, the V gene TRBV18; TRBD1 matches at 9 bases. V dropped 1 base and J dropped 5; count of bases not matched to a gene: 12. Germline lookup yields CDR1 KGHSH and CDR2 LQKENI. This CDR3 spans 18 amino acids.

This CDR3 is CASSLGTTRGEQYF. The CDR3 DNA follows: TGTGCCAGCAGCTTAGGGACGACACGGGGCGAGCAGTACTTC. This chain connects TRBV7-2 to TRBJ2-7; tentatively, D is TRBD2 (5 bases). The germline V and J ends were trimmed by 1 base and 6 bases, with 13 bases remaining between them. CDR1 and CDR2 from the germline V gene are SGHTA and FQGNSA. CDR3 length: 14 residues.

CDR3 sequence: CASSRTGLGNQPQHF. The CDR3 coding sequence is TGTGCCAGCAGCAGGACAGGGCTCGGCAATCAGCCCCAGCATTTT. This rearrangement joins TRBV7-2 to TRBJ1-5, with 8 bases matching TRBD1. The V gene end was trimmed by 5 bases and the J gene end by 2 bases; junction bases not matched to a gene: 5. Germline V lookup: CDR1 SGHTA, CDR2 FQGNSA. CDR3 length: 15 amino acids.

V usage is TRBV5-1 and J usage is TRBJ1-1, with D hard to call. With 0 bases removed from V and 6 bases from J, the gap between germline ends came to 9 bases. From germline, CDR1 is SGHRS and CDR2 YFSETQ. The CDR3 is made up of 13 amino acids. The CDR3 reads CASSLAGRSEAFF. The DNA of the CDR3 is TGCGCCAGCAGCTTGGCGGGTCGGTCTGAAGCTTTCTTT.

The gene calls are TRBV4-2 and TRBJ1-6; perhaps TRBD1 as D (5 bases). Trimming took 1 base from V and 7 from J, leaving 11 bases between them. Germline V gene data show CDR1 as LGHNA and CDR2 as YNFKEQ. This CDR3 is 15 amino acids long. CDR3 bases: TGTGCCAGCAGCCAAGTCCGGCAGGGAAATTCACCCCTCCACTTT. Amino acids: CASSQVRQGNSPLHF.

A remark on this clone: The junction departs from the called germline gene at one end, perhaps through a read error. The chain employs TRBV4-2 and TRBJ2-3; 16 bases align to TRBD2. CDR3 size: 20 residues. CDR1 and CDR2 from the germline V gene are LGHNA and YNFKEQ. The CDR3: CASSKDVGLAGGGSTDTQYF. In nucleotides, the CDR3 is TGTGCCAGCAGCAAAGACGTGGGACTAGCGGGGGGGGGAAGCACAGATACGCAGTATTTT.

The J gene is TRBJ2-7, the V gene TRBV28; 11 nucleotides agree with TRBD1. J was trimmed by 5 bases and V by 6 bases; bases with no gene match: 6. Per germline, CDR1 MDHEN and CDR2 SYDVKM. CDR3 size: 14 residues. CDR3 in DNA: TGTGCCAGCAGGCTATGGACAGGGGGCCACGAGCAGTACTTC. This sequence encodes CASRLWTGGHEQYF.

This sequence joins TRBV21-1 and TRBJ2-3; the table's D call of TRBD2 was not tested on the DNA. TRBV21-1 is labeled a pseudogene. The CDR3 contains 18 residues. The CDR3 nucleotides read TGTGCCAGCAGCAGGATAGTGGTCGTAGCGGGGGGGCCAGATACGCAGTATTTT. This codes for CASSRIVVVAGGPDTQYF.

J is TRBJ1-2 and V is TRBV7-8; 7 bases align to TRBD1. This CDR3 has 18 residues. The germline gives CDR1 SGHVS, CDR2 FQNEAQ. J gave up 6 bases and V 5 bases, and 21 bases lay outside the gene matches. Written as DNA, the CDR3 is TGTGCCAGCAGCAGTCCCCGGGACAGAACCTCCCGGAAGGATGGCTACACCTTC. Amino acids: CASSSPRDRTSRKDGYTF.

The V and J genes are TRBV6-1 and TRBJ2-1, with 7 bases identical to TRBD1. Germline CDR1 reads MNHNS; CDR2 reads SASEGT. The CDR3 has 15 residues. V was clipped by 4 bases and J by 6 bases; unmatched bases: 9. CDR3 sequence (DNA): TGTGCCAGCAGTGTCAGGCAGGGGGAAGGCAATGAGCAGTTCTTC. Translating it yields CASSVRQGEGNEQFF.

V gene TRBV4-1 combines with J gene TRBJ1-1; tentatively, D is TRBD1 (5 bases). This CDR3 comprises 16 residues. Germline V gene data show CDR1 as MGHRA and CDR2 as YSYEKL. Trimming removed 1 base at V and 2 bases at J, with 14 bases between. CDR3 sequence reads: CASSQGKGQTNTEAFF. CDR3 nucleotide sequence: TGCGCCAGCAGCCAAGGGAAGGGGCAGACCAACACTGAAGCTTTCTTT.